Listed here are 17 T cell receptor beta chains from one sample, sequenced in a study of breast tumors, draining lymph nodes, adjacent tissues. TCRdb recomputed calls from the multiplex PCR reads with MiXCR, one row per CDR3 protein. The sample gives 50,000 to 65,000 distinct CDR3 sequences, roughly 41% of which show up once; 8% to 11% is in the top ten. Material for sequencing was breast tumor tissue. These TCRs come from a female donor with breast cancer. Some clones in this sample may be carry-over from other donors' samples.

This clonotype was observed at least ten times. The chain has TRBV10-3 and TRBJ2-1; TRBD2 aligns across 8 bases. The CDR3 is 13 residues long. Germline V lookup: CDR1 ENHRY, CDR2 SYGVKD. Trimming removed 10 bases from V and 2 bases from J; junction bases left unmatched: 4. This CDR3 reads CATKGLAYNEQFF. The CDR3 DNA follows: TGTGCCACCAAGGGACTAGCCTACAATGAGCAGTTCTTC.

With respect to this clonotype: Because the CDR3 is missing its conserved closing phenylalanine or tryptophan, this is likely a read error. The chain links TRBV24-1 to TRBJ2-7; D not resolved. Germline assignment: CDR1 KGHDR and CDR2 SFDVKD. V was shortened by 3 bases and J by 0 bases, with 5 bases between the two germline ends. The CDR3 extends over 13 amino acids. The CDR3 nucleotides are TGTGCCACCAGTGATGGGATCTCCTACGAGCAGTACTGT. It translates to CATSDGISYEQYC.

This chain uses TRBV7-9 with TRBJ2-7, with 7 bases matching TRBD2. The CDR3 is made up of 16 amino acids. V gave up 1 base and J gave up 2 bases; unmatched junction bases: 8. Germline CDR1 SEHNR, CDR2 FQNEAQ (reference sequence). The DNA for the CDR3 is TGTGCCAGCAGCTTAGGTCTAGCGGCAGGTACCTACGAGCAGTACTTC. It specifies CASSLGLAAGTYEQYF.

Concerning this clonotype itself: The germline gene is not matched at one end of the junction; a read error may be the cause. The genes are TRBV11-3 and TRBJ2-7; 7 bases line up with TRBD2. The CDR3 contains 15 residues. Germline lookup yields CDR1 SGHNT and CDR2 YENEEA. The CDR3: CASSLGLAAAHEQCF. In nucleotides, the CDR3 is TGTGCCAGCAGCTTAGGTCTAGCGGCCGCTCACGAGCAGTGCTTC.

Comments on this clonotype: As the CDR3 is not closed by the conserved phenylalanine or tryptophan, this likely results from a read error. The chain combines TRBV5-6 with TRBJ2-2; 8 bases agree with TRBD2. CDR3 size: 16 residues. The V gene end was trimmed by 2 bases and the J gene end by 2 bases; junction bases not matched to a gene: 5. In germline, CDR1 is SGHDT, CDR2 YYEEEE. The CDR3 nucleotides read TGTGCCAGCAGCTTTAGCGGGACGGGTAACACCGGGGAGCTGTTTTCT. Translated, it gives CASSFSGTGNTGELFS.

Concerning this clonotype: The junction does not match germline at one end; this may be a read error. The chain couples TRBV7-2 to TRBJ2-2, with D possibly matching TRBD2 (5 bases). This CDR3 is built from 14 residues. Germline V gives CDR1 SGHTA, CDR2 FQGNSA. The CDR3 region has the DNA TGTGCCAGCAGCCCGCGACCGAACACCGGGGAGCTGTTCTTT. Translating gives CASSPRPNTGELFF.

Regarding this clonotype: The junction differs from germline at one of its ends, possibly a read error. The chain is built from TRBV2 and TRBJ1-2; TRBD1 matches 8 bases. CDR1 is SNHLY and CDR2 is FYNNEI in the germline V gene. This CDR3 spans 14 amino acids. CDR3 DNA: TGTGCCAGCAGATTTAAAATGACAGGGGATGGCTACGCCTTC. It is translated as CASRFKMTGDGYAF.

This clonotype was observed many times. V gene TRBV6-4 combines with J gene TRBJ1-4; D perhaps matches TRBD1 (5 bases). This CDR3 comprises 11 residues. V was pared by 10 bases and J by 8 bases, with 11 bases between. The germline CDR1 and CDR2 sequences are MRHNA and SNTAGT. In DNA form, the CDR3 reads TGTGCCACCCCTTGGGGCGAAAAACTGTTTTTT. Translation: CATPWGEKLFF.

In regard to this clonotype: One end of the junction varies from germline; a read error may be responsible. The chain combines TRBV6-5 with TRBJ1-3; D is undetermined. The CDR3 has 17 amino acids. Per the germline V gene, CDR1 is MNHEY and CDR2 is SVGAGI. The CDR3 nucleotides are TGTGCCGGCAGTTACTCGAGTAAGCGGGCAGTCGGAAACACCATATATTTT. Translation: CAGSYSSKRAVGNTIYF.

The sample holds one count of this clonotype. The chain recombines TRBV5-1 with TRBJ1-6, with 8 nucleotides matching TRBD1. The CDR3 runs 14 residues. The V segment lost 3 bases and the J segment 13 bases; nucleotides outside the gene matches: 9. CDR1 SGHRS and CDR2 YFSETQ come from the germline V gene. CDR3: CASSWQGAKSPLHF. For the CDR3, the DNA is TGCGCCAGCAGCTGGCAGGGGGCGAAGTCCCCCCTCCACTTT.

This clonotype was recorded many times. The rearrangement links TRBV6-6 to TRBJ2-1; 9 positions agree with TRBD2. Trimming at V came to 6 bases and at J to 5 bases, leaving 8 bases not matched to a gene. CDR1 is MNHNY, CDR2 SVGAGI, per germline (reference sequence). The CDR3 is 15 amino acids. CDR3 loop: CASSHPGLANNEQFF. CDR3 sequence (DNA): TGTGCCAGCAGCCATCCGGGACTAGCAAACAATGAGCAGTTCTTC.

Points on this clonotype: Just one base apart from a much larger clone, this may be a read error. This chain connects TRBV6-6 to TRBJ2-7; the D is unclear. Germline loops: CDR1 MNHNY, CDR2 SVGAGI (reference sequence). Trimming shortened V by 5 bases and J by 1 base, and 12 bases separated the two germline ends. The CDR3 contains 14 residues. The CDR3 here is CASSRFLGSYEQYF. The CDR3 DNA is TGTGCCAGCAGTCGGTTTTTAGGATCCTACGAGCAGTACTTC.

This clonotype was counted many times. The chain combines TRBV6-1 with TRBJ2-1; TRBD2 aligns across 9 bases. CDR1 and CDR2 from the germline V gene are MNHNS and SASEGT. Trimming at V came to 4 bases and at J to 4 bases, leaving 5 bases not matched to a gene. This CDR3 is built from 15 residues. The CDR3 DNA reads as TGTGCCAGCAGTGCTCTTGCGGGAGGGTACAATGAGCAGTTCTTC. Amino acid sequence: CASSALAGGYNEQFF.

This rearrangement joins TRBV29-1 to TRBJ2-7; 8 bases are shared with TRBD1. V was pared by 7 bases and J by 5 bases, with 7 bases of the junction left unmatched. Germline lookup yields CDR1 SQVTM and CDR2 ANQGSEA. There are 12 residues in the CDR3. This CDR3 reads CSARQGNDEQYF. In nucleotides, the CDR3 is TGCAGCGCTCGACAGGGGAATGACGAGCAGTACTTC.

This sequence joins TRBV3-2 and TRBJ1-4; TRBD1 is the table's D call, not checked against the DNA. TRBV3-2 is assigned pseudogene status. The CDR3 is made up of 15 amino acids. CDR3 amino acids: CASSRRGGQNEKLFF. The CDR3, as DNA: TGTGCCAGCAGCCGCAGGGGAGGACAGAATGAAAAACTGTTTTTT.

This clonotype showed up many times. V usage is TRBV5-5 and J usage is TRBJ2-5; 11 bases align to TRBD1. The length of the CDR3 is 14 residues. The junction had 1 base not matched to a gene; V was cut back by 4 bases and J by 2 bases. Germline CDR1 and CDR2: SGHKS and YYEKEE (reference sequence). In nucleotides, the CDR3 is TGTGCCAGCAGCGGGACAGGGGGACAAGAGACCCAGTACTTC. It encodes CASSGTGGQETQYF. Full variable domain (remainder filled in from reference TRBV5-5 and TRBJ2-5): DAGVTQSPTHLIKTRGQQVTLRCSPISGHKSVSWYQQVLGQGPQFIFQYYEKEERGRGNFPDRFSARQFPNYSSELNVNALLLGDSALYLCASSGTGGQETQYFGPGTRLLVL.

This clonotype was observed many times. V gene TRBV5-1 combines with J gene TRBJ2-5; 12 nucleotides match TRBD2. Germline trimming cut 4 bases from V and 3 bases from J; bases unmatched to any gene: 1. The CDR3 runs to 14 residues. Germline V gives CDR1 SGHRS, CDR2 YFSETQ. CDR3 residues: CASSPSGREETQYF. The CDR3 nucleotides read TGCGCCAGCAGCCCTAGCGGGAGGGAAGAGACCCAGTACTTC. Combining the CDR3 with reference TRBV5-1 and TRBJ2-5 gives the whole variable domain KAGVTQTPRYLIKTRGQQVTLSCSPISGHRSVSWYQQTPGQGLQFLFEYFSETQRNKGNFPGRFSGRQFSNSRSEMNVSTLELGDSALYLCASSPSGREETQYFGPGTRLLVL.